This T cell receptor (beta chain) emerged from a study of CD8 T cells in ankylosing spondylitis. This CDR3 spans 15 amino acids. J was trimmed by 5 bases and V by 4 bases; bases with no gene match: 5. Concerning this clonotype itself: Its antigen is unknown.

Study observations and caveats: In synovial fluid and blood from reactive arthritis, some motif variants were previously reported. Reported data indicate significant enrichment of disease-linked clones within matched ankylosing spondylitis synovial fluid. It appeared that ankylosing spondylitis blood was characterized by a TCR beta motif of several highly homologous variants.

It was by quantitative 5'-RACE with molecular barcodes that TCR beta libraries were made. Using its own MiXCR run on the 5' RACE reads, TCRdb lists one record per CDR3 protein. The sample has roughly 100,000 distinct CDR3 sequences, less than 25% seen once. V and J are TRBV12-3 or TRBV12-4 and TRBJ2-1; the match to TRBD2 covers 10 bases. This TCR derives from a male donor with ankylosing spondylitis. Sequencing was performed on synovial fluid, either unsorted or a sorted T cell fraction (not recorded which). CDR3 sequence reads: CASSSGTSVNNEQFF. In nucleotides, the CDR3 is TGTGCCAGCAGTTCCGGGACTAGCGTTAACAATGAGCAGTTCTTC.